The 17 T cell receptor beta chains in this list originate from one sample, sequenced in a study of cytomegalovirus exposure and HLA in healthy donors. The method was immunoSEQ multiplex PCR; TCRdb's version includes in-frame clones alone and lacks a portion of them. The sample shows 120,000 to 150,000 clones, around four fifths of them seen only once. Sequencing was carried out using PBMCs. These receptors were obtained from a woman aged 25 to 39 in good health and CMV-seronegative.

To note about this clone: A read error may account for a junction end that differs from germline. The genes are TRBV13 and TRBJ2-4; 11 bases fit TRBD1. This CDR3 is 16 amino acids long. Germline lookup yields CDR1 PRHDT and CDR2 FYEKMQ (reference sequence). The CDR3 here is CASSVGQGAPADIQYF. The CDR3 region has the DNA TGTGCCAGCAGCGTAGGACAGGGGGCGCCGGCGGACATTCAGTACTTC.

The V and J genes are TRBV10-3 and TRBJ1-1; D is uncertain. CDR1 and CDR2 (germline): ENHRY, SYGVKD. Trimming shortened V by 0 bases and J by 1 base, and 6 bases separated the two germline ends. CDR3 length: 14 residues. Here the CDR3 DNA reads TGTGCCATCAGTGAGTCCGGTCCGAACACTGAAGCTTTCTTT. Amino acid sequence: CAISESGPNTEAFF.

This chain connects TRBV6-1 to TRBJ2-7, with 9 positions matching TRBD1. Germline V gene lookup returns CDR1 MNHNS and CDR2 SASEGT. The length of the CDR3 is 15 residues. J lost 7 bases, V lost 7 bases, and 14 bases had no gene match. CDR3 in amino acids: CASNIGTGLFEEQYF. The CDR3 nucleotides are TGTGCCAGCAATATTGGGACAGGGCTTTTTGAAGAGCAGTACTTC.

The J gene is TRBJ2-1, the V gene TRBV2, with D perhaps matching TRBD1 (7 bases). The germline gives CDR1 SNHLY, CDR2 FYNNEI. V was shortened by 8 bases and J by 3 bases, with 14 bases between the two germline ends. There are 14 residues in the CDR3. The CDR3 sequence is CASVAGQNYNEQFF. For the CDR3, the DNA is TGTGCCAGCGTTGCGGGACAGAACTACAATGAGCAGTTCTTC.

The V gene is TRBV9, the J gene TRBJ2-7; tentative D call: TRBD2 (5 bases). The CDR3 contains 14 residues. Between the trimmed V and J ends, which lost 0 bases and 2 bases, there was a span of 9 bases. Per the germline V gene, CDR1 is SGDLS and CDR2 is YYNGEE. CDR3 DNA sequence: TGTGCCAGCAGCGTAGACTGGGGAGCCTACGAGCAGTACTTC. Its translation: CASSVDWGAYEQYF.

The V call is TRBV27, the J call TRBJ2-3; D gene uncertain. The CDR3 has 11 amino acids. From germline, CDR1 is MNHEY and CDR2 SMNVEV (reference sequence). V lost 6 bases and J 5 bases, leaving 6 bases between the germline ends. The DNA of the CDR3 is TGTGCCAGCAGCACAAAAGATACGCAGTATTTT. It translates to CASSTKDTQYF.

The genes are TRBV28 and TRBJ2-7; 7 nucleotides line up with TRBD1. From germline, CDR1 is MDHEN and CDR2 SYDVKM. V gave up 6 bases and J gave up 2 bases; unmatched junction bases: 4. The length of the CDR3 is 13 residues. As DNA, the CDR3 is TGTGCCAGCAGCCCGACAGGGCCCTACGAGCAGTACTTC. It is translated as CASSPTGPYEQYF.

The genes are TRBV4-2 and TRBJ2-5, with TRBD2 matching over 14 bases. The CDR3 runs 20 residues. The V segment lost 0 bases and the J segment 5 bases; nucleotides outside the gene matches: 14. From germline, CDR1 is LGHNA and CDR2 YNFKEQ. DNA of the CDR3: TGTGCCAGCAGCCAAGAACCAACCGCGAGACTAGCGGGGGGGCGGGAGACCCAGTACTTC. Translation gives CASSQEPTARLAGGRETQYF.

This clone was recorded once. The J gene is TRBJ2-1, the V gene TRBV7-6; 9 bases agree with TRBD2. The CDR3 extends over 18 amino acids. CDR1 is SGHVS and CDR2 is FNYEAQ in the germline V gene. Trimming cost V 5 bases and J 9 bases; bases outside gene matches: 20. CDR3 sequence: CASSRTGSSGALLGEQFF. The CDR3 DNA reads TGTGCCAGCAGCCGGACCGGATCTAGCGGGGCCCTATTGGGTGAGCAGTTCTTC.

The V gene is TRBV5-5, the J gene TRBJ2-7, with 8 bases that match TRBD2. The CDR3 is 16 residues long. Germline V CDR1 and CDR2: SGHKS, YYEKEE (reference sequence). The trim removed 3 bases at V and 4 bases at J, leaving 12 bases unmatched. The CDR3, as DNA: TGTGCCAGCAGCTCTACGGCGTGGGCGGGGGGATACGAGCAGTACTTC. Its protein product is CASSSTAWAGGYEQYF.

The genes are TRBV28 and TRBJ1-5; the match to TRBD1 covers 8 bases. The CDR3 has 14 amino acids. Trimming at V came to 3 bases and at J to 7 bases, leaving 5 bases not matched to a gene. CDR1 and CDR2 (germline): MDHEN, SYDVKM. The CDR3 nucleotides are TGTGCCAGCAGTTTCCCAGGGGGCTGGCAGCCCCAGCATTTT. This translates into CASSFPGGWQPQHF.

The V call is TRBV7-3, the J call TRBJ2-4; TRBD2 might be the D (6 bases). There are 15 residues in the CDR3. From germline, CDR1 is SGHTA and CDR2 FQGTGA. V lost 6 bases, J lost 7 bases, and 19 bases lay in between. The CDR3 DNA is TGTGCCAGCAGGGGAATGGACTACAGCCACAACATTCAGTACTTC. This sequence encodes CASRGMDYSHNIQYF.

V is TRBV10-3 and J is TRBJ2-3, with a possible D match to TRBD2 (5 bases). In germline, CDR1 is ENHRY, CDR2 SYGVKD. Between the trimmed V and J ends, which lost 6 bases and 1 base, there was a span of 8 bases. The CDR3 loop spans 13 amino acids. CDR3 sequence reads: CAISHSGTDTQYF. As DNA, the CDR3 is TGTGCCATCAGCCATAGCGGCACAGATACGCAGTATTTT.

This clone was seen only once. The V call is TRBV19, the J call TRBJ1-4, with D maybe TRBD1 (6 bases). The CDR3 contains 14 residues. Per the germline V gene, CDR1 is LNHDA and CDR2 is SQIVND (reference sequence). V shed 8 bases and J shed 0 bases, with 10 bases lying between them. The CDR3 here is CASGQPTTNEKLFF. Here the CDR3 DNA reads TGTGCCAGTGGACAGCCGACAACTAATGAAAAACTGTTTTTT.

The rearrangement links TRBV19 to TRBJ1-2; TRBD1 is a possible D gene (6 bases). This CDR3 has 16 residues. Trimming took 5 bases from V and 6 from J, leaving 22 bases between them. Germline CDR1 reads LNHDA; CDR2 reads SQIVND (reference sequence). The CDR3 nucleotides read TGTGCCAGTAGTCTATACAGCCTAGGGGGGGTGAATGGCTACACCTTC. Translating gives CASSLYSLGGVNGYTF.

J is TRBJ2-2 and V is TRBV19; TRBD1 matches at 7 bases. V dropped 3 bases and J dropped 6; count of bases not matched to a gene: 4. Germline V gene lookup returns CDR1 LNHDA and CDR2 SQIVND (reference sequence). CDR3 length: 14 amino acids. In DNA, the CDR3 is TGTGCCAGTAGTATGACAGGGAGTTCCGGGGAGCTGTTTTTT. Amino acids: CASSMTGSSGELFF.

The rearrangement links TRBV2 to TRBJ2-6; D is perhaps TRBD1 (6 bases). Germline lookup yields CDR1 SNHLY and CDR2 FYNNEI. The V end was cut by 6 bases, the J end by 0 bases, with 12 bases between. The CDR3 loop spans 16 amino acids. The CDR3 loop reads CASRRTGSSGANVLTF. CDR3 nucleotide sequence: TGTGCCAGCAGGCGCACAGGGAGCTCTGGGGCCAACGTCCTGACTTTC.